This T cell receptor (beta chain) was sequenced during a study of T-cell reconstitution after alpha-beta-depleted transplantation in children. For TCRbeta, the library was prepared with unique molecular identifiers. TCRdb reanalysed the PCR reads using MiXCR and keeps one entry per CDR3 protein. The data show 300,000 to 350,000 distinct CDR3 sequences, 15% to 20% seen once. Overall study findings and caveats: Fresh T-cell production supplied most of the T-cell counts and diversity seen one year after transplant. Reportedly, only several hundred clones from non-depleted graft cells drove alpha-beta T-cell counts at about two months.

The CDR3 sequence is 14 residues long. J lost 8 bases, V lost 7 bases, and 4 bases had no gene match. Comments on this clonotype: Its antigen remains unknown.

The V gene is TRBV12-3 or TRBV12-4, the J gene TRBJ1-6; 11 bases are a match to TRBD1. The receptor was derived from a male patient aged 2 to 9 who had a stem cell transplant for acute lymphoblastic leukemia, so the T cells may come from the graft donor. This sample comprised PBMCs, mostly from graft donor cells, obtained 360 days after TCRalphabeta/CD19-depleted stem cell transplant. CDR3 sequence reads: CASTRTGGYSPLHF. The CDR3 nucleotides read TGTGCCAGCACCCGGACAGGGGGCTATTCACCCCTCCACTTT.